The entry below gives a single TCR beta chain sequence along with its context. Many counts were recorded for this clonotype. Its antigen has not been determined. One end of the junction varies from germline; a read error may be responsible. Spanning cysteine to phenylalanine, the CDR3 consists of 14 amino acids. Solely the CDR3 DNA is kept, with 42 bases framed from the first base. CDR1 and CDR2, looked up from the germline V gene, are MNHNS and SASEGT. Sequencing took place on an Illumina NovaSeq 6000. TCR cDNA was made using 5'RACE template switching, a step that added a universal primer site and unique molecular identifiers. Priming for cDNA synthesis came from both the TCR alpha and TCR beta constant segments. Libraries were amplified in two PCR steps, with sample barcodes and sequencing adapters added in the second step. Libraries were sequenced on Illumina HiSeq 2500 (2x100 bp) or NovaSeq (2x150 bp). Per the source publication's procedure: MIGEC was used to demultiplex reads and collapse the reads into UMI consensus sequences, and MiXCR was used for V(D)J alignment. Clonotypes responding to the vaccine were identified with edgeR on replicate PBMC samples, with the criteria of FDR below 0.01 and a log2 fold change above 5 up to day 15. Each bulk clonotype was labeled CD4 or CD8 based on which sequenced repertoire, CD4 or CD8, contained the clonotype at higher abundance. Starting from the raw public reads, TCRdb applied fastp trimming at Q25, assembled clones with MiXCR and retained in-frame beta chains. For every CDR3 protein sequence, its rows merge into one entry that carries the most common genes and DNA. Clone size and V and J calls follow TCRdb, not the original study. The sample profile shows 99,000 or so distinct CDR3 sequences; under 6.5% of them were found once. The ten largest make up under 50% of the sample.

The sample's treatment or condition label is to be understood as: live attenuated yellow fever vaccine strain. A standard Ficoll-Paque protocol was used to isolate PBMCs from peripheral blood. Dynabeads CD4 and CD8 positive selection kits were used to isolate CD4 and CD8 T-cell fractions. TriZol was used to extract RNA from bulk PBMCs, CD4 and CD8 fractions, and dextramer-positive and dextramer-negative fractions. These data come from a study of T cells after yellow fever vaccination (dated by TCRdb to the late 2010s). Looking at the study overall: The SMART-Seq v4 Ultra Low Input RNA kit was used to prepare libraries from fractions with low cell numbers. Two healthy male donors made up the cohort, one aged 18 to 30 years and the other aged 30 to 40 years. Bulk TCR alpha and beta repertoires were sequenced longitudinally to track T-cell clones before and after primary and booster YFV17D yellow fever vaccination. Blood samples were taken at several timepoints before and after primary and secondary immunization, and bulk PBMC replicates and cell subsets were isolated. Overall study outcomes, separate from this receptor: After the booster, most clones that had expanded after primary vaccination were detected again (around 97% of CD4 and over 75% of CD8), suggesting broad maintenance of memory. A small share of clonotypes occurred in both CD4 and CD8 compartments, likely arising from convergent recombination. Computational filtering was required because FACS-sorted repertoires could contain abundant contaminating clonotypes from the bulk population. Because only a couple of donors were included in the study, the extent to which the findings can be generalized is limited. The secondary T-cell response was weaker than the primary response but faster, peaking on day 5 instead of day 15.

The source is a man in his late teens or twenties who received the YFV17D yellow fever vaccine. The chain is assembled from TRBV6-1 and TRBJ2-7, and 7 junction bases match TRBD2. Sequencing used CD8+ T cells sorted from PBMCs, obtained 10 days after the yellow fever booster vaccination. The CDR3 protein is CASSEGGGSYEQYF. The DNA is as follows: TGTGCCAGCAGCGAAGGCGGGGGCTCCTACGAGCAGTACTTC.